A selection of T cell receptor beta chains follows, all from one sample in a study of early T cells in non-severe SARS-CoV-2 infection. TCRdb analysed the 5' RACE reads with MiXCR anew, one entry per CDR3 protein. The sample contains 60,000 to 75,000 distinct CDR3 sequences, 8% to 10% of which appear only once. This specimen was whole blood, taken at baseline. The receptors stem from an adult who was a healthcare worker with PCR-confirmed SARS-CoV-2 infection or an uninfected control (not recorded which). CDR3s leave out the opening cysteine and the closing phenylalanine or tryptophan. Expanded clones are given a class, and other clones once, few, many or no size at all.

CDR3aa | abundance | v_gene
AISAGDTEAF | . | TRBV10-3
ASTPTGRNQPQH | many | TRBV12-3/TRBV12-4
ASSPRGGRDNSPLH | . | TRBV7-9
ATSDRDRSSSYNEQF | . | TRBV24-1
ASKPGSTDTQY | . | TRBV10-3
ASSPGQGASLYGYT | many | TRBV5-1
ASSAGDSNTGELF | many | TRBV9
ASSSQGPLGNQPQH | many | TRBV7-2
ASSYSEQPQH | few | TRBV6-2/TRBV6-3
ASSVLQTQY | . | TRBV25-1
ASSLRTSTGRSEQY | many | TRBV5-1
ASSYRHSTDTQY | . | TRBV7-3
ASSYGGLTNTGELF | many | TRBV28
SATGLAGFQETQY | . | TRBV20-1
ASSPQRGISTDTQY | . | TRBV5-1
ASSLDPIKTQY | few | TRBV11-2
ASSSYREPQH | . | TRBV5-1
ASSFENSPLH | . | TRBV4-3
SVSTGTSNQPQH | many | TRBV29-1
ASSAEGSTDTQY | many | TRBV28
ASSLPGLAPFKNIQY | few | TRBV6-2/TRBV6-3
ASTPDSSTDTQY | many | TRBV2
ASSHGANVLT | . | TRBV11-1
ASSRLAGESDEQF | few | TRBV12-3/TRBV12-4
ASSHTGGDTGELF | many | TRBV4-1
AISEFAGAKYNEQF | . | TRBV10-3
ASSSQQGGTEAF | few | TRBV7-3
SARAQGTIY | few | TRBV20-1
ASSRRDRASTGELF | few | TRBV11-1
ASSMQGASGELF | many | TRBV5-1
SAWEDSTDTQY | many | TRBV20-1
ASRPSGITTDTQY | few | TRBV2
SARRGTVYYNEQF | . | TRBV20-1
ASSLETQY | . | TRBV7-9
SARPTGYGYEQY | many | TRBV20-1
ASSYGRDYGYT | . | TRBV7-2
ASSPRLLASNEQF | few | TRBV28
SVGVQSYEQY | . | TRBV29-1
ASSAWDYNEQF | many | TRBV19
ASSRLVLSGELF | . | TRBV7-2
ASSQGGEIDIQY | many | TRBV12-3/TRBV12-4